Each of the 20 T cell receptor beta chains below was sequenced from the same sample in a study of blood T cells in healthy people across ages. Using a J-beta primer mix together with a sample-barcoded 5' primer, a second PCR was run for roughly 7 to 11 cycles. A single record per CDR3 protein comes from TCRdb applying MiXCR to the 5' RACE reads. The sample comprises around 1,000,000 distinct CDR3 sequences, around 27% of which are singletons, and approximately 0.7% rests with the top ten. The same data also went into a second study, on T cells of mothers and their children.

Sequencing was performed on blood. These receptors originate from a girl aged 2 to 9 in good health.

This chain joins TRBV29-1 and TRBJ2-5; D is unresolved. The J call may be wrong; the DNA end is better matched by TRBJ2-1. The CDR3 covers 15 residues. CDR1 SQVTM and CDR2 ANQGSEA come from the germline V gene. The chain's CDR3 is CSVIWGDLGYNEQFF. For the CDR3, the DNA is TGCAGCGTTATCTGGGGTGATCTTGGTTACAATGAGCAGTTCTTC.

There are a few counts of this clonotype. At one end, the junction sequence differs from germline, possibly due to a read error. The J gene is TRBJ1-2, the V gene TRBV4-3; tentatively, D is TRBD1 (5 bases). Germline V CDR1 and CDR2: LGHNA, YSLEER. The CDR3 contains 16 residues. This CDR3 reads CAGSQLSGPNNYGYTF. The CDR3 DNA is TGCGCCGGCAGCCAATTGTCGGGACCGAATAACTATGGCTACACCTTC.

The V gene is TRBV20-1, the J gene TRBJ2-3, with D uncertain. V was trimmed by 6 bases and J by 0 bases, leaving 16 bases between them. Germline lookup yields CDR1 DFQATT and CDR2 SNEGSKA (reference sequence). The CDR3 totals 15 residues. In nucleotides, the CDR3 is TGCAGTGCCCATACACGTTTTCATAGCACAGATACGCAGTATTTT. Protein sequence: CSAHTRFHSTDTQYF.

The V gene is TRBV7-8, the J gene TRBJ2-7; D gene ambiguous. The CDR3 is 14 amino acids. CDR1 and CDR2 from the germline V gene are SGHVS and FQNEAQ. Trimming left V 5 bases short and J 2 bases short, with 13 bases between. The DNA of the CDR3 is TGTGCCAGCAGCCCCGTAGGCCAGGCCTACGAGCAGTACTTC. This codes for CASSPVGQAYEQYF.

This clonotype was observed a single time. V is TRBV20-1 and J is TRBJ2-1; 9 nucleotides align to TRBD2. From germline, CDR1 is DFQATT and CDR2 SNEGSKA (reference sequence). CDR3 length: 15 residues. The CDR3 is CGTGTSFKVGDEQFF. The CDR3 coding sequence is TGCGGCACTGGGACTAGCTTTAAGGTTGGTGATGAGCAGTTCTTC.

The chain links TRBV12-5 to TRBJ2-3; 8 bases line up with TRBD1. V lost 4 bases and J lost 2; bases outside the gene matches: 8. The germline gives CDR1 LGHNT, CDR2 FRNRAP. This CDR3 has 16 amino acids. CDR3 amino acids: CASGSPDREDTDTQYF. The CDR3 bases are TGTGCTAGTGGTTCCCCGGACAGGGAGGACACAGATACGCAGTATTTT.

This clonotype was counted between two and nine times. The chain has TRBV5-6 and TRBJ1-2; D possibly corresponds to TRBD1 (5 bases). The ends were cut back, 2 bases at V and 6 bases at J, with 14 bases in the middle. CDR3 length: 14 residues. CDR1 and CDR2 (germline): SGHDT, YYEEEE. CDR3 in amino acids: CASSLTGHNNGYTF. For the CDR3, the DNA is TGTGCCAGCAGCTTAACGGGGCATAATAATGGCTACACCTTC.

The DNA for the CDR3 is TGCAGTGCTAGATTGGCTAACTATGGCTACACCTTC. It translates to CSARLANYGYTF. The rearrangement uses TRBV20-1 and TRBJ1-2; D gene ambiguous. Trimming cost V 2 bases and J 0 bases, with 4 bases left between them. CDR1 and CDR2 (germline): DFQATT, SNEGSKA (reference sequence). The CDR3 consists of 12 residues.

The chain links TRBV6-1 to TRBJ1-4; the D gene is possibly TRBD1 (5 bases). Germline V gives CDR1 MNHNS, CDR2 SASEGT. Between the trimmed V and J ends, which lost 3 bases and 5 bases, there was a span of 13 bases. The CDR3 runs 15 residues. CDR3: CASSEGGGGNEKLFF. CDR3 nucleotides: TGTGCCAGCAGTGAGGGAGGCGGGGGGAATGAAAAACTGTTTTTT.

V is TRBV19 and J is TRBJ1-5, with 9 bases matching TRBD1. The V gene end was trimmed by 11 bases and the J gene end by 4 bases; junction bases not matched to a gene: 9. Per the germline V gene, CDR1 is LNHDA and CDR2 is SQIVND (reference sequence). CDR3 length: 14 amino acids. The CDR3 spells CASGGTGRNQPQHF. CDR3 sequence (DNA): TGTGCCTCGGGGGGGACAGGGCGGAATCAGCCCCAGCATTTT.

This clonotype was counted a few times. This sequence joins TRBV7-9 and TRBJ1-4; D gene ambiguous. The V gene lost 4 bases and the J gene lost 3 bases, with 12 bases spanning the gap. Germline values: CDR1 SEHNR, CDR2 FQNEAQ (reference sequence). This CDR3 contains 15 residues. As DNA, the CDR3 is TGTGCCAGCAGCTCGGGCCAAGGAGCTAATGAAAAACTGTTTTTT. Translated, it gives CASSSGQGANEKLFF.

V is TRBV29-1 and J is TRBJ1-1, with TRBD1 matching 7 bases. Germline V gene sequence: CDR1 SQVTM, CDR2 ANQGSEA. The CDR3 covers 14 residues. V shed 2 bases, J shed 4 bases, and the junction held 7 bases outside the gene matches. The CDR3 loop is CSVENRGFATEAFF. The CDR3 DNA follows: TGCAGCGTTGAAAACAGGGGATTTGCCACTGAAGCTTTCTTT.

This chain connects TRBV6-5 to TRBJ1-1, with 7 bases that match TRBD1. The ends lost 7 bases at V and 11 bases at J; junction bases unmatched: 10. The germline V gene encodes CDR1 MNHEY and CDR2 SVGAGI. The CDR3 totals 12 residues. CDR3 loop: CASTNRGLGAFF. The CDR3 bases are TGTGCCAGCACCAACAGGGGACTTGGGGCTTTCTTT.

This clonotype showed up just a few times. This chain links TRBV6-4 with TRBJ2-5; no definite D call. Germline values: CDR1 MRHNA, CDR2 SNTAGT. This CDR3 region has 13 residues. The ends were cut back, 4 bases at V and 5 bases at J, with 11 bases in the middle. This CDR3 is CASSAGPGETQYF. The CDR3 nucleotides read TGTGCCAGCAGTGCGGGCCCGGGCGAGACCCAGTACTTC.

This clonotype showed up many times. The rearrangement joins TRBV4-1 to TRBJ2-1; 9 bases agree with TRBD1. Germline V gene data show CDR1 as MGHRA and CDR2 as YSYEKL. The CDR3 covers 16 residues. V shed 3 bases, J shed 8 bases, and the junction held 11 bases outside the gene matches. This CDR3 is CASSQAGTGLLDEQFF. The CDR3 DNA follows: TGCGCCAGCAGCCAGGCCGGGACAGGGTTGTTGGATGAGCAGTTCTTC.

The chain employs TRBV29-1 and TRBJ2-7, with D perhaps matching TRBD1 (5 bases). The length of the CDR3 is 15 residues. Germline values: CDR1 SQVTM, CDR2 ANQGSEA. With 6 bases removed from V and 6 bases from J, the gap between germline ends came to 24 bases. CDR3 sequence (DNA): TGCAGCGTCAGGGTCCAGGGTTTTCGACCGGGCGAGCAGTACTTC. Its translation is CSVRVQGFRPGEQYF.

This clonotype was observed a few times. The rearrangement links TRBV6-1 to TRBJ2-5; D possibly corresponds to TRBD1 (6 bases). Germline CDR1 MNHNS, CDR2 SASEGT. V was trimmed by 8 bases and J by 5 bases, leaving 21 bases between them. There are 15 residues in the CDR3. The CDR3 sequence: CASETLALDRETQYF. Written as DNA, the CDR3 is TGTGCCAGCGAGACGCTAGCCCTCGACAGGGAGACCCAGTACTTC.

The chain recombines TRBV6-2 or TRBV6-3 with TRBJ2-1, with D possibly TRBD2 on 6 matching bases. Trimming left V 4 bases short and J 10 bases short, with 14 bases between. Germline CDR1 MNHEY, CDR2 SVGEGT. This CDR3 comprises 13 residues. CDR3 amino acids: CASSLVGSGEQFF. The CDR3 DNA is TGTGCCAGCAGTTTGGTGGGGAGCGGGGAGCAGTTCTTC.

V gene TRBV24-1 combines with J gene TRBJ1-3; D is undetermined. The CDR3 has 11 amino acids. Trimming removed 9 bases at V and 0 bases at J, with 2 bases between. The germline V gene has CDR1 KGHDR and CDR2 SFDVKD. The CDR3 DNA reads TGTGCCACCTCCTCTGGAAACACCATATATTTT. Protein product: CATSSGNTIYF.

This clonotype appeared a few times. The chain recombines TRBV29-1 with TRBJ2-7, with D maybe TRBD1 (6 bases). Trimming shortened V by 7 bases and J by 4 bases, and 14 bases separated the two germline ends. The CDR3 sequence is 12 residues long. Germline CDR1 is SQVTM and CDR2 is ANQGSEA. Written as DNA, the CDR3 is TGCAGCGGCACAGGGAATGATTACGAGCAGTACTTC. Translation: CSGTGNDYEQYF.